These T cell receptor beta chains were read from a single sample in a study of blood T cell repertoires in COVID-19. TCRdb keeps only in-frame clones here, not all; method: immunoSEQ multiplex PCR. The sample contains about 68,000 clones, nearly 90% of which appear only once. The sequenced sample consisted of peripheral blood. The receptor source for this set is a woman aged 45-65 years with COVID-19, enrolled during active disease. Both conserved end residues are part of each CDR3. D genes are given only for firm matches. Only some rows state a clone size, as once, few, many or a class for expanded clones.

j_call | clone_size | d_call | v_call | cdr3_aa | cdr3_nt
TRBJ2-5 | NA | TRBD1 | TRBV11-2 | CASRAPGQGKGETQYF | TGTGCCAGCAGGGCTCCGGGACAGGGGAAAGGAGAGACCCAGTACTTC
TRBJ1-2 | NA | TRBD1 | TRBV10-3 | CAISESTGDRSGNYGYTF | TGTGCCATCAGTGAGTCGACAGGGGATAGGAGTGGTAACTATGGCTACACCTTC
TRBJ2-7 | once | NA | TRBV29-1 | CSVVVGSYSEQYF | TGCAGCGTTGTGGTTGGGAGTTACTCCGAGCAGTACTTC
TRBJ2-5 | NA | NA | TRBV6-6 | CASSYRAGQETQYF | TGTGCCAGCAGTTACAGGGCAGGGCAAGAGACCCAGTACTTC
TRBJ2-5 | NA | NA | TRBV30 | CAWSVRWETQYF | TGTGCCTGGAGTGTACGGTGGGAGACCCAGTACTTC
TRBJ2-7 | NA | NA | TRBV6-5 | CASSYSRVQYWNEQYF | TGTGCCAGCAGTTACTCGAGGGTGCAGTATTGGAACGAGCAGTACTTC
TRBJ2-3 | NA | TRBD2 | TRBV5-1 | CASSPSTSRTDTQYF | TGCGCCAGCAGCCCATCGACTAGCCGAACAGATACGCAGTATTTT
TRBJ2-7 | NA | NA | TRBV4-1 | CASSPGTLYYEQYF | TGCGCCAGCAGTCCGGGGACACTCTACTACGAGCAGTACTTC
TRBJ2-3 | NA | TRBD1 | TRBV14 | CASSHRFPGQGASDTQYF | TGTGCCAGCAGCCATAGGTTTCCGGGACAGGGGGCATCAGATACGCAGTATTTT
TRBJ2-3 | NA | NA | TRBV5-8 | CASSGGGLYSTDTQYF | TGTGCCAGCAGCGGGGGGGGGCTGTACAGCACAGATACGCAGTATTTT
TRBJ2-6 | NA | NA | TRBV19 | CASSILLAASGANVLTF | TGTGCCAGTAGTATCCTTCTAGCTGCGTCTGGGGCCAACGTCCTGACTTTC
TRBJ2-5 | NA | TRBD2 | TRBV6-6 | CATRKAGTETQYF | TGTGCCACCCGAAAAGCGGGAACAGAGACCCAGTACTTC